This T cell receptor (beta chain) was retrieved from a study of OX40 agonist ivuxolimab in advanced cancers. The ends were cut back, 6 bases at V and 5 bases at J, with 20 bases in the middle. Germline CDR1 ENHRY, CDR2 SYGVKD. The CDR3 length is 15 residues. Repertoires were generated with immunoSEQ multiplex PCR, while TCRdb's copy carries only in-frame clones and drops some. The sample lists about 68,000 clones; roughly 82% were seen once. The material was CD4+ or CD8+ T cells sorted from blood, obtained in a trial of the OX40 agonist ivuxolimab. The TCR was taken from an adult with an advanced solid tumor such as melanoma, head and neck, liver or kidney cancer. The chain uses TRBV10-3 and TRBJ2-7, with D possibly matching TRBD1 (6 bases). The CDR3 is CAISHTMDRKDEQYF. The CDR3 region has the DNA TGTGCCATCAGCCATACGATGGACAGAAAGGACGAGCAGTACTTC.